This is a list of T cell receptor beta chains from one sample in a study of human thymus T cells. Generated by immunoSEQ multiplex PCR, the TCRdb table keeps only in-frame clones and is missing some. The sample has some 40,000 clones; about 93% are singletons. Material: blood. Receptors originate from a boy in the first two years of life with a congenital heart defect but otherwise immunologically healthy. The conserved cysteine and the conserved F or W are not part of the CDR3 here. Fields, in order: V gene, J gene, CDR3 length, CDR3 protein.

TRBV28	TRBJ1-6	12	ASSLGHYNSPLH
TRBV10-2	TRBJ1-2	12	ASSGCREGYGYT
TRBV10-3	TRBJ2-7	12	AISGLAGGYEQY
TRBV4-3	TRBJ2-1	11	ASSQVFGDEQF
TRBV6-4	TRBJ2-5	14	ASSDPTSGGPTSQY
TRBV7-3	TRBJ2-7	13	ASSPGLAGLYEQY
TRBV9	TRBJ1-2	11	ASSVDSNYGYT
TRBV7-2	TRBJ1-1	13	ASSLVYGRGTEAF
TRBV7-2	TRBJ2-7	11	ASSSRGPGEQY
TRBV4-2	TRBJ2-7	12	ASSQGQGSYEQY
TRBV5-4	TRBJ1-1	13	ASSLVEGLNTEAF
TRBV28	TRBJ1-6	11	ASRSFENSPLH
TRBV29-1	TRBJ1-2	11	SAGTGGGYGYT
TRBV4-2	TRBJ2-3	15	ASSHLRDYPRPDTQY
TRBV12-5	TRBJ2-3	11	ASGSSWADTQY
TRBV6-5	TRBJ1-2	12	ASSYRDRFYGYT
TRBV28	TRBJ1-1	13	ASSRSLEMNTEAF
TRBV2	TRBJ1-2	11	ASSVSSGPGYT
TRBV5-6	TRBJ1-2	12	ASSLPLSNYGYT
TRBV18	TRBJ2-1	16	ASSPPIDLRTARHEQF
TRBV29-1	TRBJ2-3	14	SVEDVRGGDADTQY
TRBV30	TRBJ2-5	12	AWSGVRSQETQY
TRBV10-3	TRBJ1-2	11	AIRGQGNYGYT
TRBV10-3	TRBJ2-3	10	AISEMSDTQY
TRBV4-2	TRBJ2-5	14	ASSQAWRGGRETQY
TRBV4-1	TRBJ1-5	14	ASSPQNTGLNQPQH
TRBV5-5	TRBJ1-1	11	ASSLEANTEAF
TRBV27	TRBJ1-5	12	ASSSVPDGGPQH
TRBV7-9	TRBJ1-1	11	ASSLRRNTEAF
TRBV18	TRBJ2-4	14	ASSPPSGIAKNIQY
TRBV25-1	TRBJ2-5	12	ASSESRGPETQY
TRBV20-1	TRBJ2-1	8	SPSYNEQF
TRBV2	TRBJ2-1	10	ASREPGLEQF
TRBV15	TRBJ2-7	12	ATSRDGNSYEQY
TRBV6-5	TRBJ1-2	11	ASRASLNYGYT
TRBV1	TRBJ2-7	11	TSSQVLSYEQY
TRBV2	TRBJ1-5	12	ASIGTDPNQPQH
TRBV4-3	TRBJ2-1	13	ASSQAGGSYNEQF
TRBV30	TRBJ1-2	10	AWSPYNYGYT
TRBV5-6	TRBJ2-5	13	ASSLGPPGRETQY
TRBV27	TRBJ2-1	14	ASSSRGTSAYNEQF
TRBV6-1	TRBJ2-5	12	ASIKEGAQETQY
TRBV28	TRBJ2-7	10	ASSLGAYEQY
TRBV6-6	TRBJ2-3	11	AIRTHRGDTQY
TRBV28	TRBJ2-3	14	ASNLQGAGSTDTQY
TRBV5-6	TRBJ2-2	12	ASSLDTNTGELF
TRBV6-1	TRBJ2-4	13	ASKLDRLAKNIQY
TRBV6-5	TRBJ1-1	9	ASRQDTEAF
TRBV5-1	TRBJ2-3	15	ASTSGGVSQIRTRQY
TRBV5-1	TRBJ2-5	12	ASREDRAQETQY
TRBV5-1	TRBJ1-2	11	ASSQDGVYGYT
TRBV27	TRBJ2-7	12	ASRGNFRPYEQY
TRBV6-1	TRBJ2-5	13	ASSERRGVQETQY
TRBV5-4	TRBJ2-5	11	ASSGAGQETQY